This passage covers 27 T cell receptor beta chains from one sample sequenced in a study of shared clonotypes between healthy human individuals. Terminally differentiated effector memory CD45RA+ cells were left out of the naive CD8 fraction, which was CD45RO-negative and positively selected for CCR7. The method was immunoSEQ multiplex PCR; TCRdb's version includes in-frame clones alone and lacks a portion of them. Of around 2.1 million clones listed, 90% to 95% are singletons. The specimen was naive CD8+ T cells from PBMCs. These receptors were taken from a man between 18 and 35 years old in good health. Some clones in this sample may be carry-over from other donors' samples.

J is TRBJ2-1 and V is TRBV5-1, with TRBD2 matching over 8 bases. The germline V gene encodes CDR1 SGHRS and CDR2 YFSETQ. Trimming took 1 base from V and 4 from J; bases not matched to a gene: 4. The CDR3 length is 15 residues. The CDR3 coding sequence is TGCGCCAGCAGCTTGAGCACTAGCGGTTACAATGAGCAGTTCTTC. Its protein is CASSLSTSGYNEQFF.

The chain combines TRBV5-1 with TRBJ2-1, with a weak D call TRBD1 (6 bases). CDR1 SGHRS and CDR2 YFSETQ come from the germline V gene. Trimming stripped 3 bases from V and 2 bases from J, with 12 bases between. The CDR3 spans 15 residues. CDR3 in DNA: TGCGCCAGCAGCTCACCCCCAGGGGCCTACAATGAGCAGTTCTTC. Residues: CASSSPPGAYNEQFF.

V usage is TRBV6-5 and J usage is TRBJ2-7; 7 nucleotides line up with TRBD2. Per germline, CDR1 MNHEY and CDR2 SVGAGI. The CDR3 sequence is 15 residues long. V lost 7 bases, J lost 4 bases, and 13 bases stayed unmatched. Here the CDR3 DNA reads TGTGCCAGCAAAGGAGGGGCCCAGCGGGGATACGAGCAGTACTTC. Amino acids: CASKGGAQRGYEQYF.

The CDR3 nucleotides are TGTGCCAGTAGTATCCCCCCTTTCGTTGGGGGCCCGAATCAGCCCCAGCATTTT. Translated, it gives CASSIPPFVGGPNQPQHF. V is TRBV19 and J is TRBJ1-5; a possible D gene is TRBD1 (6 bases). This CDR3 spans 18 amino acids. V lost 3 bases and J 4 bases, leaving 22 bases between the germline ends. Per germline, CDR1 LNHDA and CDR2 SQIVND (reference sequence).

This clone was recorded only once. The chain recombines TRBV6-6 with TRBJ1-2; no definite D call. V was pared by 8 bases and J by 0 bases, with 10 bases between. The CDR3 is 13 residues long. Germline CDR1 MNHNY, CDR2 SVGAGI (reference sequence). The CDR3 DNA sequence: TGTGCCAGCGGGCCGAAAGCTAACTATGGCTACACCTTC. Its translation: CASGPKANYGYTF.

CDR3 loop: CASTKTGLAEHYEQYF. The CDR3 coding sequence is TGTGCCAGCACCAAAACGGGACTAGCGGAACACTACGAGCAGTACTTC. V gene TRBV6-6 combines with J gene TRBJ2-7; 11 bases align to TRBD2. There are 16 residues in the CDR3. After removal of 7 bases from V and 3 bases from J, the junction contained 11 bases not matched to a gene. Germline CDR1 and CDR2: MNHNY and SVGAGI (reference sequence).

The chain is built from TRBV28 and TRBJ2-5; D perhaps matches TRBD1 (5 bases). Trimming removed 3 bases from V and 0 bases from J, with 14 bases in between. Germline values: CDR1 MDHEN, CDR2 SYDVKM. The CDR3 contains 16 residues. The CDR3 here is CASSLDGAEDQETQYF. The CDR3 bases are TGTGCCAGCAGTTTGGATGGGGCAGAAGACCAAGAGACCCAGTACTTC.

The chain couples TRBV6-1 to TRBJ1-2; TRBD1 is a possible D gene (5 bases). The germline gives CDR1 MNHNS, CDR2 SASEGT. V was shortened by 0 bases and J by 4 bases, with 18 bases between the two germline ends. The CDR3 contains 17 residues. CDR3 bases: TGTGCCAGCAGTGAAGCCGGGGGAGTTTTTCTTACCTATGGCTACACCTTC. It encodes CASSEAGGVFLTYGYTF.

The V call is TRBV4-1, the J call TRBJ2-5, with TRBD2 identical over 8 bases. This CDR3 contains 17 residues. V was clipped by 0 bases and J by 0 bases; unmatched bases: 6. Per germline, CDR1 MGHRA and CDR2 YSYEKL. This CDR3 reads CASSQDRGSGNQETQYF. DNA for the CDR3: TGCGCCAGCAGCCAAGACCGTGGTAGCGGGAACCAAGAGACCCAGTACTTC.

This chain joins TRBV6-1 and TRBJ1-5; D is uncertain. Germline values: CDR1 MNHNS, CDR2 SASEGT. The V end was cut by 2 bases, the J end by 5 bases, with 13 bases between. CDR3 length: 15 amino acids. CDR3 residues: CASSEHKRVDQPQHF. CDR3 DNA sequence: TGTGCCAGCAGTGAACATAAGCGGGTCGATCAGCCCCAGCATTTT.

The chain carries TRBV9 and TRBJ1-6, with a weak D call TRBD1 (5 bases). V lost 0 bases and J lost 9, with 10 bases in between. Germline CDR1 and CDR2: SGDLS and YYNGEE. This CDR3 is 14 amino acids long. The CDR3 nucleotides are TGTGCCAGCAGCGTAGCTCAGGGTGGTTCACCCCTCCACTTT. It codes for CASSVAQGGSPLHF.

This clone was seen a single time. This chain links TRBV28 with TRBJ1-1, with 9 bases matching TRBD1. Germline trimming cut 4 bases from V and 2 bases from J; bases unmatched to any gene: 8. The V gene's germline CDR1 is MDHEN and CDR2 SYDVKM. The CDR3 totals 16 residues. This CDR3 reads CASSWAQGARNTEAFF. The CDR3 nucleotides read TGTGCCAGCAGTTGGGCACAGGGGGCGAGAAACACTGAAGCTTTCTTT.

The chain recombines TRBV27 with TRBJ2-7; 10 nucleotides match TRBD1. Germline V gene lookup returns CDR1 MNHEY and CDR2 SMNVEV (reference sequence). The CDR3 is made up of 14 amino acids. Germline trimming cut 5 bases from V and 6 bases from J; bases unmatched to any gene: 7. For the CDR3, the DNA is TGTGCCAGCAGTCTACGGGACAGGGGAGCCGAGCAGTACTTC. Translated, it gives CASSLRDRGAEQYF.

This rearrangement joins TRBV29-1 to TRBJ2-3; unclear D gene. V lost 4 bases, J lost 1 base, and 12 bases lay in between. The CDR3 has 14 residues. CDR1 and CDR2 from the germline V gene are SQVTM and ANQGSEA. The CDR3 DNA is TGCAGCGTTGGTGGTAGTGACGGCACAGATACGCAGTATTTT. The encoded protein is CSVGGSDGTDTQYF.

This sequence joins TRBV7-9 and TRBJ2-6; D not resolved. Trimming pared 6 bases from V and 2 bases from J, leaving 11 bases between. The germline CDR1 and CDR2 sequences are SEHNR and FQNEAQ (reference sequence). CDR3 length: 15 residues. The CDR3 coding sequence is TGTGCCAGCAGTCTACCTCCAACTGGGGCCAACGTCCTGACTTTC. Its translation: CASSLPPTGANVLTF.

V gene TRBV7-9 combines with J gene TRBJ1-2, with D possibly matching TRBD1 (6 bases). V lost 5 bases, J lost 4 bases, and 17 bases lay in between. Germline V gene sequence: CDR1 SEHNR, CDR2 FQNEAQ (reference sequence). This CDR3 has 15 residues. The CDR3 DNA reads TGTGCCAGCAGCACTGGGACACCGAGGACCTATGGCTACACCTTC. This gives the protein CASSTGTPRTYGYTF.

The chain couples TRBV7-9 to TRBJ2-2; D perhaps matches TRBD2 (6 bases). Trimming left V 2 bases short and J 0 bases short, with 10 bases between. Germline V lookup: CDR1 SEHNR, CDR2 FQNEAQ (reference sequence). The CDR3 covers 16 residues. In nucleotides, the CDR3 is TGTGCCAGCAGCTTAATAGGCGGGGCGAACACCGGGGAGCTGTTTTTT. Its protein product is CASSLIGGANTGELFF.

The chain uses TRBV5-6 and TRBJ2-1; TRBD2 matches at 8 bases. The CDR3 extends over 12 amino acids. Per germline, CDR1 SGHDT and CDR2 YYEEEE. V lost 1 base and J lost 15; bases outside the gene matches: 6. This chain's CDR3 is CASSLIAGRAFF. The CDR3 DNA reads as TGTGCCAGCAGCTTGATAGCGGGGAGGGCGTTCTTC. The full variable domain, in which reference TRBV5-6 and TRBJ2-1 provide the parts outside the CDR3, is DAGVTQSPTHLIKTRGQQVTLRCSPKSGHDTVSWYQQALGQGPQFIFQYYEEEERQRGNFPDRFSGHQFPNYSSELNVNALLLGDSALYLCASSLIAGRAFFGPGTRLTVL.

Worth noting for this clone: At the DNA level, this CDR3 is encoded by other sequences in the same sample as well. V and J are TRBV11-2 and TRBJ1-1, with unresolved D. The germline gives CDR1 SGHAT, CDR2 FQNNGV. The V gene lost 1 base and the J gene lost 1 base, with 4 bases spanning the gap. The CDR3 contains 13 residues. The CDR3 sequence is CASSLGPNTEAFF. DNA of the CDR3: TGTGCCAGCAGCTTAGGCCCGAACACTGAAGCTTTCTTT. The whole variable domain, filled in from reference TRBV11-2 and TRBJ1-1, reads EAGVAQSPRYKIIEKRQSVAFWCNPISGHATLYWYQQILGQGPKLLIQFQNNGVVDDSQLPKDRFSAERLKGVDSTLKIQPAKLEDSAVYLCASSLGPNTEAFFGQGTRLTVV.

The chain employs TRBV30 and TRBJ1-2, with D uncertain. The CDR3 spans 14 residues. CDR1 is GTSNPN and CDR2 is SVGIG in the germline V gene (reference sequence). V lost 1 base to trimming and J lost 4 bases, with 13 bases between them. CDR3 residues: CAWSGAETGYGYTF. Written as DNA, the CDR3 is TGTGCCTGGAGTGGGGCAGAGACCGGCTATGGCTACACCTTC.

This chain joins TRBV28 and TRBJ2-2; the D gene is possibly TRBD2 (6 bases). The CDR3 has 13 residues. The V end lost 3 bases, the J end lost 7 bases, and 9 bases lay between the germline ends. Germline CDR1 reads MDHEN; CDR2 reads SYDVKM. The CDR3 here is CASSFSAGGELFF. The DNA for the CDR3 is TGTGCCAGCAGTTTCTCAGCGGGCGGGGAGCTGTTTTTT.

The CDR3 sequence is CASSQGTGAYNEQFF. CDR3 coding DNA: TGTGCCAGCAGCCAAGGGACAGGGGCGTACAATGAGCAGTTCTTC. The chain couples TRBV11-1 to TRBJ2-1; TRBD1 agrees at 10 bases. Germline loops: CDR1 SGHAT, CDR2 FQDESV (reference sequence). V gave up 5 bases and J gave up 4 bases; unmatched junction bases: 5. There are 15 residues in the CDR3.

The genes are TRBV29-1 and TRBJ1-1; a possible D gene is TRBD1 (6 bases). There are 15 residues in the CDR3. Germline V CDR1 and CDR2: SQVTM, ANQGSEA. V was cut by 0 bases and J by 2 bases, with 13 bases left in between. CDR3 in amino acids: CSVEDPTGVNTEAFF. Written as DNA, the CDR3 is TGCAGCGTTGAAGACCCGACAGGCGTAAACACTGAAGCTTTCTTT. Drawing the rest from reference TRBV29-1 and TRBJ1-1, the complete variable domain is SAVISQKPSRDICQRGTSLTIQCQVDSQVTMMFWYRQQPGQSLTLIATANQGSEATYESGFVIDKFPISRPNLTFSTLTVSNMSPEDSSIYLCSVEDPTGVNTEAFFGQGTRLTVV.

On this clone itself: The same CDR3 arises from other DNA sequences in this sample as well. The chain has TRBV27 and TRBJ2-7; D remains ambiguous. V was cut by 4 bases and J by 2 bases, with 9 bases left in between. The CDR3 extends over 13 amino acids. Germline V lookup: CDR1 MNHEY, CDR2 SMNVEV (reference sequence). This chain's CDR3 is CASSYGSTYEQYF. DNA of the CDR3: TGTGCCAGCAGTTACGGCAGTACCTACGAGCAGTACTTC.

The chain carries TRBV6-1 and TRBJ2-7; D might be TRBD1 (6 bases). CDR3 length equals 14 residues. Germline lookup yields CDR1 MNHNS and CDR2 SASEGT. V was cut by 3 bases and J by 2 bases, with 11 bases left in between. The DNA for the CDR3 is TGTGCCAGCAGTGAGGGCAGGGGCGCCTACGAGCAGTACTTC. Translated: CASSEGRGAYEQYF.

The V call is TRBV15, the J call TRBJ1-5; D gene unclear. Trimming took off 4 bases at V and 3 bases at J, with 10 bases between the two ends. Germline lookup yields CDR1 LNHNV and CDR2 YYDKDF (reference sequence). CDR3 length equals 14 residues. CDR3 DNA sequence: TGTGCCACCAGCAACGGAGGGAACAATCAGCCCCAGCATTTT. Encoded protein: CATSNGGNNQPQHF.

The genes are TRBV21-1 and TRBJ2-1; TRBD2 is the table's D call, not checked against the DNA. TRBV21-1 is labeled a pseudogene. CDR3 size: 15 residues. The CDR3 is CASSLLGLAGNEQFF. The CDR3 DNA reads TGTGCCAGCAGCCTTCTCGGACTAGCGGGTAATGAGCAGTTCTTC.